This TCR beta chain was recorded in a study of OX40 agonist ivuxolimab in advanced cancers. General study points: In a subset of nonresponders, normalized T-cell clonal expansion was also low.

Germline V gives CDR1 SGHRS, CDR2 YFSETQ. The CDR3 totals 16 residues. After removal of 0 bases from V and 2 bases from J, the junction contained 6 bases not matched to a gene. About this clone: Its target is not known.

Generated by immunoSEQ multiplex PCR, the TCRdb table keeps only in-frame clones and is missing some. The data show about 61,000 clones, 85% to 90% seen once. The rearrangement links TRBV5-1 to TRBJ2-5; 8 positions match TRBD2. The clonotype originates from an adult with an advanced solid tumor such as melanoma, head and neck, liver or kidney cancer. The sample here was CD4+ or CD8+ T cells sorted from blood, taken in a trial of the OX40 agonist ivuxolimab. The CDR3 DNA follows: TGCGCCAGCAGCTTGGATAGCGGGGCAGTTCAAGAGACCCAGTACTTC. Translated, it gives CASSLDSGAVQETQYF. Full variable domain (rest looked up from reference TRBV5-1 and TRBJ2-5): KAGVTQTPRYLIKTRGQQVTLSCSPISGHRSVSWYQQTPGQGLQFLFEYFSETQRNKGNFPGRFSGRQFSNSRSEMNVSTLELGDSALYLCASSLDSGAVQETQYFGPGTRLLVL.